This TCR beta chain is drawn from a study of identical twins. Overall study results and limits: In beta out-of-frame sequences, the excess sharing between twins was weaker. Modelling approaches yielded underestimates of out-of-frame TCR alpha sharing between monozygotic twins.

TCRdb analysed the 5' RACE reads with MiXCR anew, one entry per CDR3 protein. This sample has 450,000 to 650,000 distinct CDR3 sequences, with roughly 9.9% found just once. Note on this clonotype: Antigen specificity is unknown. With a much larger clone just one base away, this may be a read error.

These same data were also listed under a study on yellow fever vaccine responses in identical twins.

The receptor was isolated from a woman aged 18-29 years in good health. Specimen: PBMCs.

CDR3 region: CASSLQGDKNMQYF. The CDR3 DNA reads TGTGCCAGCAGCTTACAGGGGGACAAAAACATGCAGTACTTC. The chain links TRBV7-9 to TRBJ2-4, with TRBD1 matching over 7 bases. The CDR3 has 14 residues. CDR1 SEHNR and CDR2 FQNEAQ come from the germline V gene (reference sequence). Using reference TRBV7-9 and TRBJ2-4 for the parts outside the CDR3, the full variable domain is DTGVSQNPRHKITKRGQNVTFRCDPISEHNRLYWYRQTLGQGPEFLTYFQNEAQLEKSRLLSDRFSAERPKGSFSTLEIQRTEQGDSAMYLCASSLQGDKNMQYFGAGTRLSVL.